What follows describes a single T cell receptor (beta chain). Its antigen is still unknown. This sample is drawn from a study of T cell responses to AZD1222 COVID-19 vaccine. Findings and limits, study-wide: Clonal diversity was possibly underestimated; the donors were predominantly white British and more often female. Spike-specific TCR repertoires showed rising breadth and depth after two AZD1222 doses.

Sequencing was performed with immunoSEQ multiplex PCR; in TCRdb, only in-frame clones are kept and a portion is missing. The sample carries tens of thousands of clones, roughly 89% recorded once. The CDR3 consists of 15 residues. Trimming took off 5 bases at V and 0 bases at J, with 11 bases between the two ends. Germline-derived CDR1 and CDR2 are MDHEN and SYDVKM. Recipients boosted at about 4 weeks or about 12 weeks are pooled. The chain couples TRBV28 to TRBJ1-5; possibly TRBD1 for D (5 bases). This clonotype originated in an adult who received the AZD1222 COVID-19 vaccine. The source was peripheral blood, collected 28 days after the second AZD1222 dose. CDR3 sequence: CASSLQGPSNQPQHF. Here the CDR3 DNA reads TGTGCCAGCAGTCTCCAGGGACCTAGCAATCAGCCCCAGCATTTT. Full variable domain (rest looked up from reference TRBV28 and TRBJ1-5): DVKVTQSSRYLVKRTGEKVFLECVQDMDHENMFWYRQDPGLGLRLIYFSYDVKMKEKGDIPEGYSVSREKKERFSLILESASTNQTSMYLCASSLQGPSNQPQHFGDGTRLSIL.